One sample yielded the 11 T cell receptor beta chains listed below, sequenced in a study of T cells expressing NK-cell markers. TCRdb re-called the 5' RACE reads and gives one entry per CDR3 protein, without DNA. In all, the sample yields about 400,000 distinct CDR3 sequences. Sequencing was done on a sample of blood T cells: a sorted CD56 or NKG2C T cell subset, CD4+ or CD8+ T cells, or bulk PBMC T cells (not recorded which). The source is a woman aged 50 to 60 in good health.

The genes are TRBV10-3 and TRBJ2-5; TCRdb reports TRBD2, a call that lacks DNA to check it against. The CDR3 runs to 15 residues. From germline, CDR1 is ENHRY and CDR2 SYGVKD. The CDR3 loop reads CAISQRETVQETQYF.

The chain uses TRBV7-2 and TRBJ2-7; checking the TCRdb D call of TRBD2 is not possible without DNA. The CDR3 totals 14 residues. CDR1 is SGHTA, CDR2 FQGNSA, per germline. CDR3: CASSPTSGPYEQYF. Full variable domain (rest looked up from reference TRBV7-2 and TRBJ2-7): GAGVSQSPSNKVTEKGKDVELRCDPISGHTALYWYRQSLGQGLEFLIYFQGNSAPDKSGLPSDRFSAERTGGSVSTLTIQRTQQEDSAVYLCASSPTSGPYEQYFGPGTRLTVT.

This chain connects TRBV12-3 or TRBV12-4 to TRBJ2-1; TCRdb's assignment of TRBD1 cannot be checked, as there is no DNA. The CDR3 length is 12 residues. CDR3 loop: CANGGSGFGQFF.

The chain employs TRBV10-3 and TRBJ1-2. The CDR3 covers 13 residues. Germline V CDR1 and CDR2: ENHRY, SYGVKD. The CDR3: CAISSEGDYGYTF.

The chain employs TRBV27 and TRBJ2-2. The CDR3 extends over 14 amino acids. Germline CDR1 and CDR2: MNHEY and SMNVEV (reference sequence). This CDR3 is CASSLYGGTGELFF.

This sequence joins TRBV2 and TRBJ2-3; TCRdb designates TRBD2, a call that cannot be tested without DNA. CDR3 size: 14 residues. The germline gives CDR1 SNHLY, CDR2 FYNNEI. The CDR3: CASSGTSFIDTQYF. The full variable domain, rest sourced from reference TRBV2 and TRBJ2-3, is EPEVTQTPSHQVTQMGQEVILRCVPISNHLYFYWYRQILGQKVEFLVSFYNNEISEKSEIFDDQFSVERPDGSNFTLKIRSTKLEDSAMYFCASSGTSFIDTQYFGPGTRLTVL.

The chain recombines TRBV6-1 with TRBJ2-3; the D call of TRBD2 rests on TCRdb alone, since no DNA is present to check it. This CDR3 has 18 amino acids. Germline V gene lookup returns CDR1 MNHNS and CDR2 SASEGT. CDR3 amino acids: CASRPRLGLAGRTDTQYF.

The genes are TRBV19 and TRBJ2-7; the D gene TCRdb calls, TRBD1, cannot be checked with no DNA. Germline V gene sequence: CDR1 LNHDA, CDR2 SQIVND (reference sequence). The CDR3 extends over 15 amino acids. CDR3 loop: CASSRGVSDFYEQYF. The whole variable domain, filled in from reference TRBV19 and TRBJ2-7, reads DGGITQSPKYLFRKEGQNVTLSCEQNLNHDAMYWYRQDPGQGLRLIYYSQIVNDFQKGDIAEGYSVSREKKESFPLTVTSAQKNPTAFYLCASSRGVSDFYEQYFGPGTRLTVT.

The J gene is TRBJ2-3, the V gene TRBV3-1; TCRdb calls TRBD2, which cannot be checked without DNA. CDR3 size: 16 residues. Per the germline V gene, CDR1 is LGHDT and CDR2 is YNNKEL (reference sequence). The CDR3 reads CASSPRTTWGTDTQYF.

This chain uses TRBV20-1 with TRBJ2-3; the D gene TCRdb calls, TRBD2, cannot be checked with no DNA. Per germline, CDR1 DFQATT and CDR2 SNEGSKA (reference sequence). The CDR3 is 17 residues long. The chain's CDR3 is CSAKVVDGSSNTDTQYF.

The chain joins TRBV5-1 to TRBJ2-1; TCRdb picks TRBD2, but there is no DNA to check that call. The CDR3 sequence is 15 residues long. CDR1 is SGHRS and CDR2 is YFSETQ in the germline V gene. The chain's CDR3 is CASSLELAGYNEQFF.